Presented here are 27 T cell receptor beta chains from one specimen sequenced in a study of shared clonotypes between healthy human individuals. TCRdb keeps only in-frame clones here, not all; method: immunoSEQ multiplex PCR. The repertoire holds about 2,100,000 clones, about 92% seen once, with about 1.5% in the top ten. It was CD45RO-negative cells, positively selected for CCR7, that made up naive CD8 cells, with terminally differentiated effector memory CD45RA+ cells excluded. Source material: naive CD8+ T cells from PBMCs. The receptors derive from a man between 18 and 35 years old in good health. Some clones in this sample may be carry-over from other donors' samples.

This CDR3 reads CASSFPQREDTGELFF. DNA of the CDR3: TGTGCCAGCAGCTTCCCCCAGCGGGAGGACACCGGGGAGCTGTTTTTT. V and J are TRBV7-9 and TRBJ2-2; 9 positions agree with TRBD2. V shed 3 bases, J shed 3 bases, and the junction held 5 bases outside the gene matches. The V gene's germline CDR1 is SEHNR and CDR2 FQNEAQ (reference sequence). The CDR3 sequence is 16 residues long.

The V and J genes are TRBV27 and TRBJ2-1; 7 nucleotides agree with TRBD2. This CDR3 contains 15 residues. V lost 6 bases to trimming and J lost 0 bases; unmatched junction nucleotides: 5. Germline lookup yields CDR1 MNHEY and CDR2 SMNVEV (reference sequence). This CDR3 reads CASRPTSSSYNEQFF. The CDR3 nucleotides read TGTGCCAGCAGGCCGACTAGCTCCTCCTACAATGAGCAGTTCTTC.

The CDR3 loop is CASSLVLGRASTNSGNTIYF. CDR3 bases: TGTGCCAGCAGCTTAGTATTGGGTAGGGCTTCAACAAACTCTGGAAACACCATATATTTT. The chain uses TRBV13 and TRBJ1-3; the D is unclear. The CDR3 loop spans 20 amino acids. Per the germline V gene, CDR1 is PRHDT and CDR2 is FYEKMQ (reference sequence). V lost 1 base and J lost 0, with 22 bases in between.

The chain couples TRBV11-2 to TRBJ1-1, with 10 positions matching TRBD1. J gave up 1 base and V 4 bases, and 6 bases lay outside the gene matches. This CDR3 has 16 amino acids. Germline CDR1 reads SGHAT; CDR2 reads FQNNGV. The CDR3 DNA reads as TGTGCCAGCAGCTCGGGGACAGGGGCACGGAACACTGAAGCTTTCTTT. This sequence encodes CASSSGTGARNTEAFF.

V and J are TRBV6-1 and TRBJ2-2, with D possibly matching TRBD1 (6 bases). Germline assignment: CDR1 MNHNS and CDR2 SASEGT. The ends were cut back, 7 bases at V and 6 bases at J, with 18 bases in the middle. The CDR3 is 15 residues long. CDR3 amino acids: CASIKITGIAGELFF. CDR3 DNA: TGTGCCAGCATCAAAATAACAGGGATAGCCGGGGAGCTGTTTTTT.

The chain carries TRBV9 and TRBJ2-3, with 11 bases that match TRBD2. Germline V gene data show CDR1 as SGDLS and CDR2 as YYNGEE. J was trimmed by 4 bases and V by 6 bases; bases with no gene match: 7. CDR3 length: 15 amino acids. In nucleotides, the CDR3 is TGTGCCAGCACCCCACTAGCGGGAGTGGCAGATACGCAGTATTTT. It encodes CASTPLAGVADTQYF.

In regard to this clone: This specimen includes other DNA sequences encoding the same CDR3. The V gene is TRBV5-1, the J gene TRBJ2-7; D may match TRBD1 or TRBD2 (5 bases each). The length of the CDR3 is 13 residues. V was clipped by 2 bases and J by 2 bases, with 8 bases between them. Germline lookup yields CDR1 SGHRS and CDR2 YFSETQ. The CDR3 region is CASSFGGTYEQYF. Written as DNA, the CDR3 is TGCGCCAGCAGCTTTGGGGGAACCTACGAGCAGTACTTC.

The gene calls are TRBV2 and TRBJ2-2; 7 bases are shared with TRBD2. Germline V gives CDR1 SNHLY, CDR2 FYNNEI. The CDR3 consists of 17 residues. J was trimmed by 0 bases and V by 5 bases; bases with no gene match: 9. CDR3 amino acids: CASSYSGRRANTGELFF. In DNA, the CDR3 is TGTGCCAGCAGTTATAGCGGGCGACGTGCGAACACCGGGGAGCTGTTTTTT.

The chain carries TRBV27 and TRBJ2-7; D possibly matches TRBD1 or TRBD2 (5 bases each). V was cut by 6 bases and J by 1 base, with 10 bases left in between. The CDR3 is 13 residues long. The germline V gene has CDR1 MNHEY and CDR2 SMNVEV (reference sequence). CDR3: CASRRDRSYEQYF. The CDR3 coding sequence is TGTGCCAGCAGAAGGGACCGATCCTACGAGCAGTACTTC.

This clone has only one observation. This specimen includes other DNA sequences encoding the same CDR3. V is TRBV9 and J is TRBJ2-7; no clear D gene. CDR3 length: 13 residues. CDR1 and CDR2 from the germline V gene are SGDLS and YYNGEE. V was trimmed by 2 bases and J by 2 bases, leaving 8 bases between them. CDR3 in amino acids: CASSVAGTYEQYF. The CDR3, as DNA: TGTGCCAGCAGCGTGGCCGGCACCTACGAGCAGTACTTC.

This rearrangement joins TRBV6-5 to TRBJ2-7; TRBD1 is a possible D gene (6 bases). Germline V gene data show CDR1 as MNHEY and CDR2 as SVGAGI. V lost 0 bases to trimming and J lost 0 bases, with 9 bases between them. The CDR3 is 15 residues long. CDR3 in DNA: TGTGCCAGCAGTTACTCGAGCAGGGGCTCCTACGAGCAGTACTTC. It is translated as CASSYSSRGSYEQYF.

This chain uses TRBV9 with TRBJ1-4; D is unresolved. Per germline, CDR1 SGDLS and CDR2 YYNGEE. CDR3 length: 15 residues. The V and J ends lost 0 bases and 4 bases respectively, with 10 bases between them. The CDR3 DNA follows: TGTGCCAGCAGCGTAGGTGGCGGGATTAATGAAAAACTGTTTTTT. This sequence encodes CASSVGGGINEKLFF.

V gene TRBV27 combines with J gene TRBJ2-7; D might be TRBD1 or TRBD2, each matching 5 bases. V lost 6 bases and J lost 3, with 24 bases in between. There are 17 residues in the CDR3. The V gene's germline CDR1 is MNHEY and CDR2 SMNVEV (reference sequence). CDR3 sequence reads: CASSRGVGNKVDYEQYF. CDR3 nucleotides: TGTGCCAGCAGCAGAGGGGTGGGGAACAAAGTGGACTACGAGCAGTACTTC.

The genes are TRBV7-2 and TRBJ2-5; D gene unclear. In germline, CDR1 is SGHTA, CDR2 FQGNSA. The CDR3 runs 15 residues. Trimming took off 1 base at V and 1 base at J, with 10 bases between the two ends. The CDR3 here is CASSLGGSFQETQYF. Here the CDR3 DNA reads TGTGCCAGCAGCTTAGGAGGCTCATTCCAAGAGACCCAGTACTTC.

This chain connects TRBV27 to TRBJ2-2; D unresolved. This CDR3 contains 17 residues. V was pared by 5 bases and J by 2 bases, with 18 bases between. Germline CDR1 MNHEY, CDR2 SMNVEV (reference sequence). The CDR3 sequence is CASSPSFPLKNTGELFF. CDR3 coding DNA: TGTGCCAGCAGTCCCTCATTTCCCCTTAAAAACACCGGGGAGCTGTTTTTT.

Concerning this clone: Other DNA sequences within the sample encode an identical CDR3. This chain links TRBV7-9 with TRBJ2-7; no firm D call. Between the trimmed V and J ends, which lost 5 bases and 4 bases, there was a span of 9 bases. CDR1 SEHNR and CDR2 FQNEAQ come from the germline V gene (reference sequence). The CDR3 has 12 residues. The CDR3 protein is CASSVDLYEQYF. In DNA form, the CDR3 reads TGTGCCAGCAGCGTTGACTTGTACGAGCAGTACTTC. The full variable domain, rest sourced from reference TRBV7-9 and TRBJ2-7, is DTGVSQNPRHKITKRGQNVTFRCDPISEHNRLYWYRQTLGQGPEFLTYFQNEAQLEKSRLLSDRFSAERPKGSFSTLEIQRTEQGDSAMYLCASSVDLYEQYFGPGTRLTVT.

This CDR3 is CASSPRDRASYEQYF. Here the CDR3 DNA reads TGTGCCAGCAGTCCCCGGGACAGGGCCTCCTACGAGCAGTACTTC. The V gene is TRBV2, the J gene TRBJ2-7; 9 bases agree with TRBD1. This CDR3 spans 15 amino acids. V lost 5 bases and J lost 0; bases outside the gene matches: 5. In germline, CDR1 is SNHLY, CDR2 FYNNEI.

The chain is built from TRBV19 and TRBJ2-7; 7 bases match TRBD1. Germline trimming cut 0 bases from V and 0 bases from J; bases unmatched to any gene: 11. The length of the CDR3 is 18 residues. Germline V gene lookup returns CDR1 LNHDA and CDR2 SQIVND (reference sequence). CDR3 nucleotide sequence: TGTGCCAGTAGTATAGAAGGGAAGGGACAGACTCTCTCCTACGAGCAGTACTTC. This encodes CASSIEGKGQTLSYEQYF.

This clone was seen just once. This chain links TRBV11-2 with TRBJ2-2; 8 bases are shared with TRBD1. This CDR3 has 17 amino acids. With 5 bases clipped from V and 2 bases from J, the junction kept 10 bases outside the gene matches. Germline CDR1 reads SGHAT; CDR2 reads FQNNGV. In DNA, the CDR3 is TGTGCCAGCAGCCTACGACGACAGGGGCTTAACACCGGGGAGCTGTTTTTT. Residues: CASSLRRQGLNTGELFF.

The chain is built from TRBV19 and TRBJ2-1; 10 bases are a match to TRBD2. The CDR3 runs to 17 residues. Germline lookup yields CDR1 LNHDA and CDR2 SQIVND (reference sequence). Trimming cost V 5 bases and J 6 bases; bases outside gene matches: 13. CDR3 residues: CASSFQLAGLKGNEQFF. For the CDR3, the DNA is TGTGCCAGTAGTTTCCAACTAGCGGGATTGAAGGGCAATGAGCAGTTCTTC.

This clone is a singleton in its sample. The gene calls are TRBV29-1 and TRBJ2-1; D tentatively reads TRBD1 or TRBD2 (5 bases each). Germline CDR1 and CDR2: SQVTM and ANQGSEA. This CDR3 contains 15 residues. Trimming removed 3 bases at V and 4 bases at J, with 16 bases between. The CDR3 DNA is TGCAGCGTTGACTATGCCGGGACGGCTTACAATGAGCAGTTCTTC. This codes for CSVDYAGTAYNEQFF.

The J gene is TRBJ2-5, the V gene TRBV29-1, with a weak D call TRBD1 (5 bases). The closer fit of TRBJ2-7 to the DNA end suggests the J call may be wrong. This CDR3 has 11 residues. Germline assignment: CDR1 SQVTM and CDR2 ANQGSEA. The CDR3 here is CSVEMGHEQYF. In DNA, the CDR3 is TGCAGCGTTGAGATGGGGCACGAGCAGTACTTC.

This chain connects TRBV7-8 to TRBJ1-1; D unclear. Germline values: CDR1 SGHVS, CDR2 FQNEAQ. This CDR3 comprises 14 residues. V was pared by 7 bases and J by 1 base, with 13 bases between. In DNA form, the CDR3 reads TGTGCCAGCAATTACGGTGGAGAGAACACTGAAGCTTTCTTT. This encodes CASNYGGENTEAFF.

The V call is TRBV10-1, the J call TRBJ2-1; D gene unclear. The CDR3 contains 14 residues. V lost 0 bases and J 9 bases, leaving 12 bases between the germline ends. Germline V gene sequence: CDR1 WNHNN, CDR2 SYGVQD (reference sequence). CDR3 sequence (DNA): TGCGCCAGCAGTGAGTCGGTAGCTAACGGTGAGCAGTTCTTC. Translation: CASSESVANGEQFF.

This clone was observed a few times. This chain joins TRBV14 and TRBJ2-1; D is undetermined. In germline, CDR1 is SGHDN, CDR2 FVKESK. Trimming removed 1 base at V and 9 bases at J, with 4 bases between. CDR3 length: 11 residues. DNA for the CDR3: TGTGCCAGCAGCCAAGTTAGTGAGCAGTTCTTC. This encodes CASSQVSEQFF.

The rearrangement links TRBV11-3 to TRBJ2-1, with D perhaps TRBD2 (6 bases). CDR3 size: 13 residues. V was shortened by 4 bases and J by 4 bases, with 8 bases between the two germline ends. Germline CDR1 SGHNT, CDR2 YENEEA. CDR3: CASSSGRYNEQFF. In DNA, the CDR3 is TGTGCCAGCAGCTCCGGGAGATACAATGAGCAGTTCTTC.

The rearrangement joins TRBV27 to TRBJ1-3; 7 nucleotides align to TRBD1. Germline values: CDR1 MNHEY, CDR2 SMNVEV (reference sequence). V dropped 2 bases and J dropped 1; count of bases not matched to a gene: 2. This CDR3 is built from 15 residues. This CDR3 reads CASSLEGASGNTIYF. CDR3 nucleotide sequence: TGTGCCAGCAGTTTAGAGGGGGCGTCTGGAAACACCATATATTTT.